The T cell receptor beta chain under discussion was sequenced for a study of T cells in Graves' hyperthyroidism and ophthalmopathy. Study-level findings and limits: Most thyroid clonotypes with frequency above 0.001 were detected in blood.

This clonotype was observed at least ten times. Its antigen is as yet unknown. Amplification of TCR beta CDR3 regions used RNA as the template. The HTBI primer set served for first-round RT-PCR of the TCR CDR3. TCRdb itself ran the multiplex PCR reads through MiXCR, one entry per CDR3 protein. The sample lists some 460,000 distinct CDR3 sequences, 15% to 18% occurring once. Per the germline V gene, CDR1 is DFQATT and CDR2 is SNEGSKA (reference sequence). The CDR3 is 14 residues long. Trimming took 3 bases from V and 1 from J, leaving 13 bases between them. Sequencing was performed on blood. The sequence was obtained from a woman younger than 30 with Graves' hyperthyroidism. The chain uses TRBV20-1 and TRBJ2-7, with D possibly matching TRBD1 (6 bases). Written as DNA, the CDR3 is TGCAGTGCTAGCTACAGGGCAGGGTCCTACGAGCAGTACTTC. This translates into CSASYRAGSYEQYF.